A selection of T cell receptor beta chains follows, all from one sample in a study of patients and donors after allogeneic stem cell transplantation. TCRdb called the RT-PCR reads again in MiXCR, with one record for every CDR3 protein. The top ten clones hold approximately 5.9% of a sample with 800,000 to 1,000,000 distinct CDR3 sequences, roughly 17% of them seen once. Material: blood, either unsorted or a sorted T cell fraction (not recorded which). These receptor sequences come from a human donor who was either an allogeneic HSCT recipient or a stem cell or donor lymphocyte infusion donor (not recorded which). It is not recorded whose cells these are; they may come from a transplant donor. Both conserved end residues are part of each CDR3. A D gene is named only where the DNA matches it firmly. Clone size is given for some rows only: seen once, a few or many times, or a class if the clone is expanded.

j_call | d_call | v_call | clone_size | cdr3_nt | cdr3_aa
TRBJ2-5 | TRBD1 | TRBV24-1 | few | TGTGCCACCAGTGATTCCACCGGGACAGGGTCAGTAGAGACCCAGTACTTC | CATSDSTGTGSVETQYF
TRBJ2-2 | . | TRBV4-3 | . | TGCGCCAGCAGCCAGGGACTGACCGGGGAGCTGTTTTTT | CASSQGLTGELFF
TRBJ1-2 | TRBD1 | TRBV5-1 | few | TGCGCCAGCAGCAGGGGACAGGGACGCTATGGCTACACCTTC | CASSRGQGRYGYTF
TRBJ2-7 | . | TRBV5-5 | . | TGTGCCAGCAGCTTCATCGACAGGTCACCCTTTGAGCAGTACTTC | CASSFIDRSPFEQYF
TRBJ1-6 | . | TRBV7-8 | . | TGTGCCAGCAGCTTAGTACAGGGTTTGGATTCACCCCTCCACTTT | CASSLVQGLDSPLHF
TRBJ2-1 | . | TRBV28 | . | TGTGCCAGCAGTCCCAGTCAGTCCCTCTTCAATGAGCAGTTCTTC | CASSPSQSLFNEQFF
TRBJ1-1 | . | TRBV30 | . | TGTGCCTGGGACCGATATTTGAACACTGAAGCTTTCTTT | CAWDRYLNTEAFF
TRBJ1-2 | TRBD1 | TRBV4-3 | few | TGCGCCAGCAGCCATCCCAAGGGACAGTATAACTATGGCTACACCTTC | CASSHPKGQYNYGYTF
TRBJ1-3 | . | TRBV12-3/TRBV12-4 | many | TGTGCCAGCAGCAACAGGGCCACCATATATTTT | CASSNRATIYF
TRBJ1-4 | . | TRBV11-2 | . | TGTGCCAGCAGCCCGCGAAAAGGGTTAGGAACTAATGAAAAACTGCTTTTT | CASSPRKGLGTNEKLLF
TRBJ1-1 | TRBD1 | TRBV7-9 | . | TGTGCCAGCAGCCGGGACAGGAAGGGGGAAGCTTTCTTT | CASSRDRKGEAFF
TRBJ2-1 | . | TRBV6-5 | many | TGTGCCAGCAGTTACTCTTGGGGGCTGGATGAGCAGTTCTTC | CASSYSWGLDEQFF
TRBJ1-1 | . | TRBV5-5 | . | TGTGCCAGCAGCGGGGGACCGAGCCTGAACACTGAAGCTTTCTTT | CASSGGPSLNTEAFF
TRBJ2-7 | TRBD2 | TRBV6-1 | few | TGTGCCAGCAGTCCACGACTAGCGGGAGACGAGCAGTACTTC | CASSPRLAGDEQYF
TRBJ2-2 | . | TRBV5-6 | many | TGTGCCAGCAGCTTGGGACAGGAGAACACCGGGGAGCTGTTTTTT | CASSLGQENTGELFF
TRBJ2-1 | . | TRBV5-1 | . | TGCGCCAGCAGCTTGACTGAGGGGGGTATAGATGAGCAGTTCTTC | CASSLTEGGIDEQFF
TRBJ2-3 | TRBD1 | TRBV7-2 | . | TGTGCCAGCAGAATAGACAGGGCCTTCACAGATACGCAGTATTTT | CASRIDRAFTDTQYF
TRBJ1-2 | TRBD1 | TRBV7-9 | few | TGTGCCAGCAGCTGGAGTAACAGGGGATTTATCGCTGGCACCTTC | CASSWSNRGFIAGTF
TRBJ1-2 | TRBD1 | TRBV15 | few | TGTGCCACCAGCAGTACAGGGGGCGCCGATGGCTACACCTTC | CATSSTGGADGYTF
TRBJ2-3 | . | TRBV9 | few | TGTGCCAGCAGCGTCGATACTTGGGATACGCAGTATTTT | CASSVDTWDTQYF
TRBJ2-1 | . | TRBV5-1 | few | TGCGCCAGCAGCTTGGAGAGGGGGGCGGGAAATGAGCAGTTCTTC | CASSLERGAGNEQFF
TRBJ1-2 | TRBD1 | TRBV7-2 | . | TGTGCCAGCAGCGTGGGGACAGTCTATGGCTACACCTTC | CASSVGTVYGYTF
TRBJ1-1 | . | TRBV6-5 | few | TGTGCCAGCAGTTACTCGGGGGGGGATAACACTGAAGCTTTCTTT | CASSYSGGDNTEAFF